The 20 T cell receptor beta chains in this list originate from one sample, sequenced in a study of T cell responses to AZD1222 COVID-19 vaccine. Using immunoSEQ multiplex PCR, the repertoire was profiled, and TCRdb retains in-frame clones only, with some absent. The table shows tens of thousands of clones, with about 85% occurring only once. The source material was peripheral blood, sampled on day 0 of MenACWY control vaccination. These receptors were taken from an adult in good health.

This clone was observed a single time. The V and J genes are TRBV29-1 and TRBJ1-1; D remains ambiguous. Between the trimmed V and J ends, which lost 4 bases and 2 bases, there was a span of 14 bases. This CDR3 has 14 amino acids. CDR1 and CDR2 from the germline V gene are SQVTM and ANQGSEA. CDR3 DNA: TGCAGCGTTGGCATTTGGCAGGCCAACACTGAAGCTTTCTTT. It specifies CSVGIWQANTEAFF.

The chain has TRBV27 and TRBJ2-1, with 9 bases lining up with TRBD1. Per germline, CDR1 MNHEY and CDR2 SMNVEV (reference sequence). With 8 bases clipped from V and 9 bases from J, the junction kept 5 bases outside the gene matches. This CDR3 spans 12 amino acids. This CDR3 is CASRDRVSEQFF. The CDR3 bases are TGTGCCAGCCGGGACAGGGTTTCTGAGCAGTTCTTC.

The V and J genes are TRBV19 and TRBJ2-7, with 12 bases lining up with TRBD1. Germline CDR1 is LNHDA and CDR2 is SQIVND (reference sequence). Losses at the gene ends were 5 bases for V and 7 bases for J; bases not matched to a gene: 9. This CDR3 spans 15 amino acids. CDR3 coding DNA: TGTGCCAGTAGTCCCTCGGGACAGGGGGCGGTGGAGCAGTACTTC. This translates into CASSPSGQGAVEQYF.

The rearrangement uses TRBV2 and TRBJ2-7; D may be TRBD1 (5 bases). The CDR3 length is 14 residues. Germline CDR1 SNHLY, CDR2 FYNNEI. The V gene lost 6 bases and the J gene lost 3 bases, with 15 bases spanning the gap. CDR3 coding DNA: TGTGCCAGCAGAGAGGCAGGGCCGATCTACGAGCAGTACTTC. Its protein is CASREAGPIYEQYF.

The gene calls are TRBV19 and TRBJ1-6; no definite D call. The CDR3 consists of 13 residues. V shed 0 bases and J shed 11 bases, with 8 bases lying between them. Germline CDR1 is LNHDA and CDR2 is SQIVND (reference sequence). The CDR3 spells CASSIEEDAPLHF. The CDR3 region has the DNA TGTGCCAGTAGTATAGAAGAGGACGCACCCCTCCACTTT.

This chain's CDR3 is CSAIKAYEQYF. As DNA, the CDR3 is TGCAGTGCTATAAAGGCCTACGAGCAGTACTTC. V usage is TRBV20-1 and J usage is TRBJ2-7; D is ambiguous. Trimming pared 4 bases from V and 2 bases from J, leaving 6 bases between. CDR3 size: 11 residues. The germline V gene encodes CDR1 DFQATT and CDR2 SNEGSKA (reference sequence).

The CDR3 DNA sequence: TGTGCCTGGTCGATACAGGGTGGCACTGAAGCTTTCTTT. Translated, it gives CAWSIQGGTEAFF. The chain is built from TRBV30 and TRBJ1-1, with a tentative D call TRBD1 (6 bases). V dropped 5 bases and J dropped 4 bases, with 14 bases sitting between them. The germline CDR1 and CDR2 sequences are GTSNPN and SVGIG (reference sequence). The CDR3 totals 13 residues.

The genes are TRBV10-2 and TRBJ2-5; TRBD2 aligns across 11 bases. Germline trimming cut 2 bases from V and 2 bases from J; bases unmatched to any gene: 4. The CDR3 is 16 amino acids. Germline V gene sequence: CDR1 WSHSY, CDR2 SAAADI. The CDR3 loop reads CASSEGLAGGQETQYF. CDR3 DNA sequence: TGCGCCAGCAGTGAGGGGCTAGCGGGAGGACAAGAGACCCAGTACTTC.

In this sample, this clone turned up once. CDR3 in DNA: TGTGCCAGCAGCATAGGGACTAGAGCCTACAATGAGCAGTTCTTC. The encoded protein is CASSIGTRAYNEQFF. The chain joins TRBV7-3 to TRBJ2-1; TRBD2 agrees at 8 bases. V shed 5 bases, J shed 2 bases, and the junction held 5 bases outside the gene matches. The germline gives CDR1 SGHTA, CDR2 FQGTGA. The CDR3 is made up of 15 amino acids.

In its sample, this clone was seen many times. The genes are TRBV6-4 and TRBJ2-6; no clear D gene. V lost 0 bases and J 11 bases, leaving 2 bases between the germline ends. CDR1 is MRHNA, CDR2 SNTAGT, per germline. CDR3 length: 11 amino acids. The CDR3 DNA reads as TGTGCCAGCAGTGACTCTCACGTCCTGACTTTC. Translation: CASSDSHVLTF.

The rearrangement joins TRBV5-5 to TRBJ1-2; the D is unclear. Trimming took off 1 base at V and 0 bases at J, with 16 bases between the two ends. The germline CDR1 and CDR2 sequences are SGHKS and YYEKEE (reference sequence). This CDR3 spans 17 amino acids. CDR3 sequence reads: CASSLSATLTTNYGYTF. CDR3 coding DNA: TGTGCCAGCAGCTTGTCCGCTACCCTTACGACTAACTATGGCTACACCTTC.

V and J are TRBV24-1 and TRBJ2-2; no reliable D call. The germline V gene has CDR1 KGHDR and CDR2 SFDVKD. Trimming removed 5 bases from V and 3 bases from J, with 3 bases in between. The CDR3 is 12 residues long. CDR3 nucleotide sequence: TGTGCCACCAGTGGCGACACCGGGGAGCTGTTTTTT. Amino acids: CATSGDTGELFF.

This chain uses TRBV28 with TRBJ1-2; TRBD1 might be the D (5 bases). The germline gives CDR1 MDHEN, CDR2 SYDVKM. V dropped 6 bases and J dropped 0 bases, with 14 bases sitting between them. This CDR3 has 15 amino acids. CDR3 sequence reads: CASSQDRTSNYGYTF. Here the CDR3 DNA reads TGTGCCAGCAGCCAAGACAGAACTTCTAACTATGGCTACACCTTC.

The J gene is TRBJ2-5, the V gene TRBV19; 12 bases line up with TRBD2. The CDR3 is 15 amino acids. Trimming took 7 bases from V and 5 from J; bases not matched to a gene: 8. CDR1 LNHDA and CDR2 SQIVND come from the germline V gene (reference sequence). The CDR3 region has the DNA TGTGCCAGTACCCCGGGACTAGCGGGCGGGGAGACCCAGTACTTC. It encodes CASTPGLAGGETQYF.

The genes are TRBV18 and TRBJ2-7, with D tentatively TRBD1 (6 bases). The CDR3 runs 15 residues. Trimming cost V 4 bases and J 7 bases, with 20 bases left between them. Germline CDR1 and CDR2: KGHSH and LQKENI. This chain's CDR3 is CASSQQTGTEVEQYF. The CDR3 nucleotides read TGTGCCAGCTCACAACAGACAGGCACAGAGGTAGAGCAGTACTTC.

CDR3 DNA sequence: TGTGCCAGCATCCCTAGCGGGAACTCCTACGAGCAGTACTTC. This codes for CASIPSGNSYEQYF. V and J are TRBV28 and TRBJ2-7; TRBD2 agrees at 9 bases. The germline V gene encodes CDR1 MDHEN and CDR2 SYDVKM. The V gene end was trimmed by 7 bases and the J gene end by 0 bases; junction bases not matched to a gene: 4. This CDR3 spans 14 amino acids.

The V call is TRBV5-1, the J call TRBJ2-3, with 10 nucleotides matching TRBD1. The CDR3 consists of 18 residues. The V segment lost 0 bases and the J segment 0 bases; nucleotides outside the gene matches: 7. Germline CDR1 reads SGHRS; CDR2 reads YFSETQ. The CDR3 reads CASSLGDRGLGSTDTQYF. For the CDR3, the DNA is TGCGCCAGCAGCTTGGGGGACAGGGGACTGGGGAGCACAGATACGCAGTATTTT.

The CDR3 DNA follows: TGTGCCAGCAGCCAAGAAAGGGGGTGGACTGAAGCTTTCTTT. This codes for CASSQERGWTEAFF. The V gene is TRBV3-1 (or the pseudogene TRBV3-2), the J gene TRBJ1-1; D is possibly TRBD1 (6 bases). Germline V lookup: CDR1 LGHDT, CDR2 YNNKEL (reference sequence). The CDR3 runs to 14 residues. Deletions cut 0 bases from V and 5 bases from J, with 10 bases between.

The chain couples TRBV4-3 to TRBJ2-1; no clear D. The V end was cut by 1 base, the J end by 2 bases, with 15 bases between. The CDR3 has 17 residues. CDR1 is LGHNA, CDR2 YSLEER, per germline. The CDR3 DNA sequence: TGCGCCAGCAGCCAAGGGCCTCTCTCCGCCACCTACAATGAGCAGTTCTTC. The encoded protein is CASSQGPLSATYNEQFF.

The rearrangement uses TRBV19 and TRBJ2-3; D unclear. The CDR3 extends over 15 amino acids. Trimming shortened V by 4 bases and J by 6 bases, and 17 bases separated the two germline ends. Germline lookup yields CDR1 LNHDA and CDR2 SQIVND (reference sequence). CDR3 nucleotides: TGTGCCAGTAGTAACCCCTTGGGCTATAGGGATACGCAGTATTTT. Translated: CASSNPLGYRDTQYF.